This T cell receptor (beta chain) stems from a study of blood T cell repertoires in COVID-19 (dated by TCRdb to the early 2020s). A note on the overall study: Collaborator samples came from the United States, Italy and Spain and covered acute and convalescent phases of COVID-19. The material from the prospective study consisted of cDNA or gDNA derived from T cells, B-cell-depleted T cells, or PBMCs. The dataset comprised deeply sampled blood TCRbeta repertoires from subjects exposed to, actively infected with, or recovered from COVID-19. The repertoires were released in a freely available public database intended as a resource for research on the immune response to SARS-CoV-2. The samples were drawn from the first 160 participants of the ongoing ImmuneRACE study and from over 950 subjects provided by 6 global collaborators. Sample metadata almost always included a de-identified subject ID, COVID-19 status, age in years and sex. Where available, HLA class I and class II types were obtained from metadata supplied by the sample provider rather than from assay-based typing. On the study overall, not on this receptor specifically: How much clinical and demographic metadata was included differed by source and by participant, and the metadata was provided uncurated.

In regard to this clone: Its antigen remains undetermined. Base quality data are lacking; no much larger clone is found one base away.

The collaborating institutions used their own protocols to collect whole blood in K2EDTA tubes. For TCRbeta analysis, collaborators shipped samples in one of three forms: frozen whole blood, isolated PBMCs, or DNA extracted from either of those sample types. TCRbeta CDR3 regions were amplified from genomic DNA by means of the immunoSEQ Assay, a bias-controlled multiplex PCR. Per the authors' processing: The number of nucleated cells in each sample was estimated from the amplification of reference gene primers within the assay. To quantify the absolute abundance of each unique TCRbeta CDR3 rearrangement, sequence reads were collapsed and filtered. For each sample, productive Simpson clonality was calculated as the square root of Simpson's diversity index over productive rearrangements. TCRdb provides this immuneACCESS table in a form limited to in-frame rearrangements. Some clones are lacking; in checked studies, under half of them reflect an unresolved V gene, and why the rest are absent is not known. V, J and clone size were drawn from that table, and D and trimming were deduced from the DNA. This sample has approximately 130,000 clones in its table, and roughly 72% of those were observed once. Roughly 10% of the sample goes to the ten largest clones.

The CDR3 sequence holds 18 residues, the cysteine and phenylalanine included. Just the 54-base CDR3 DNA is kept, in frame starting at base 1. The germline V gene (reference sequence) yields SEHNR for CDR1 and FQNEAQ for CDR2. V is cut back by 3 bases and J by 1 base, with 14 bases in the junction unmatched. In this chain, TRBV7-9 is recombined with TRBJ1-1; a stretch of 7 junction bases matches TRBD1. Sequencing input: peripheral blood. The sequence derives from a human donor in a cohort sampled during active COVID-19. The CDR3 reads CASSFPLTGALGNTEAFF. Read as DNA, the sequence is TGTGCCAGCAGCTTCCCTTTAACAGGGGCCCTAGGGAACACTGAAGCTTTCTTT.